A selection of T cell receptor beta chains follows, all from one sample in a study of T cell responses to AZD1222 COVID-19 vaccine. Libraries were prepared by immunoSEQ multiplex PCR; TCRdb keeps only in-frame clonotypes and omits some of them. The profile shows 95,000 to 150,000 clones, about nine tenths of them singletons. The source material was peripheral blood, sampled on day 0 of AZD1222 vaccination. The receptors originated from an adult in good health. The CDR3 runs from the conserved cysteine through the conserved F or W. A D gene is named only where the DNA matches it firmly. Rows may omit the clone size; those that give it use once, few, many or a size class.

d_call clone_size j_call v_call cdr3_nt cdr3_aa
- - TRBJ1-2 TRBV6-5 TGTGCCAGCAGTTCCGTCCCGGCCAGGGCTAAAAATGGCTACACCTTC CASSSVPARAKNGYTF
- - TRBJ1-6 TRBV6-5 TGTGCCAGCACCTTCGGGCGGGGCTCACCCCTCCACTTT CASTFGRGSPLHF
- - TRBJ2-7 TRBV6-5 TGTGCCAGCAGGGGACTGGGGACCTACGAGCAGTACTTC CASRGLGTYEQYF
- - TRBJ2-5 TRBV28 TGTGCCAGCAGTTTACGACAGTATTACCAAGAGACCCAGTACTTC CASSLRQYYQETQYF
- - TRBJ2-7 TRBV7-8 TGTGCCAGCAGCTTAGACCCGAGTTCCTACGAGCAGTACTTC CASSLDPSSYEQYF
- - TRBJ1-5 TRBV28 TGTGCCACCAAGGGGGGTGGGGGAACGACCCAGCATTTT CATKGGGGTTQHF
- - TRBJ2-2 TRBV29-1 TGCAGCGTTGCCCGTGGGGGGCGGGGTGCCGGGGAGCTGTTTTTT CSVARGGRGAGELFF
- - TRBJ1-4 TRBV10-2 TGCGCCAGCAGCGTATGGGGTGAAAAACTGTTTTTT CASSVWGEKLFF
TRBD1 once TRBJ1-5 TRBV6-4 TGTGCCAGCCGACCCTGGGACAGGGAGGGTCAGCCCCAGCATTTT CASRPWDREGQPQHF
- - TRBJ2-3 TRBV6-1 TGTGCCAGCAGTGAAGTTTTGCGGGACCCAGATACGCAGTATTTT CASSEVLRDPDTQYF
- - TRBJ1-5 TRBV2 TGTGCCAGCAGTGGACTAACAGGGTCCAATCAGCCCCAGCATTTT CASSGLTGSNQPQHF
- - TRBJ1-6 TRBV12-3/TRBV12-4 TGTGCCAGCAGTTTAGCTGGTAATTCACCCCTCCACTTT CASSLAGNSPLHF
- - TRBJ1-1 TRBV15 TGTGCCACCAGCAGAGCCCTGGTTGCCACTGAAGCTTTCTTT CATSRALVATEAFF
- - TRBJ2-3 TRBV18 TGTGCCAGCTCTCCTCCGGGTCCCGATACGCAGTATTTT CASSPPGPDTQYF
- - TRBJ2-3 TRBV3-1/TRBV3-2 TGTGCCAGCAGCCAAGAAGGACGGAGCACAGATACGCAGTATTTT CASSQEGRSTDTQYF
- - TRBJ1-1 TRBV6-4 TGTGCCAGCAGTGACCGGCTTTCGGGAAAGAACACTGAAGCTTTCTTT CASSDRLSGKNTEAFF
TRBD2 once TRBJ2-7 TRBV6-5 TGTGCCAGCAGACTAGCGGGAGGATGGGAGCAGTACTTC CASRLAGGWEQYF
TRBD1 - TRBJ2-7 TRBV19 TGTGCCAGTAGTATACTACCGGGACAGGGGGCGCATGAGCAGTACTTC CASSILPGQGAHEQYF
- - TRBJ1-1 TRBV5-4 TGTGCCAGCAGCCCGACAGGAAGCGCTACTAACACTGAAGCTTTCTTT CASSPTGSATNTEAFF
- - TRBJ1-1 TRBV7-9 TGTGCCAGCAGCCCCCGGGGAGGGAGTGGGATGAACACTGAAGCTTTCTTT CASSPRGGSGMNTEAFF
TRBD1 - TRBJ1-2 TRBV5-5 TGTGCCAGCAGCTCGAAAGGACAGGGATCCTATGGCTACACCTTC CASSSKGQGSYGYTF
TRBD1 - TRBJ1-2 TRBV2 TGTGCCAGCGGGACAGTCCATGGCTACACCTTC CASGTVHGYTF
- - TRBJ1-5 TRBV7-2 TGTGCCAGCAGCTTTGACTGGACAGCTAATCAGCCCCAGCATTTT CASSFDWTANQPQHF
- - TRBJ1-4 TRBV5-1 TGCGCCAGCAGCTTGGCAGGAGAGAATGAAAAACTGTTTTTT CASSLAGENEKLFF
- - TRBJ2-7 TRBV29-1 TGCAGCGTCGGATCCGGAGGCGAGCAGTACTTC CSVGSGGEQYF
- - TRBJ2-3 TRBV7-9 TGTGCGGGGTCGGGCGGGTACTCCACAGATACGCAGTATTTT CAGSGGYSTDTQYF
- - TRBJ2-1 TRBV6-2/TRBV6-3 TGTGCCAGCAGCCAGACCCCCTCGACTAGTTCCCATGAGCAGTTCTTC CASSQTPSTSSHEQFF
- - TRBJ1-5 TRBV30 TGTGCCTGGACTGGAGGGAGCAATCAGCCCCAGCATTTT CAWTGGSNQPQHF
- - TRBJ1-5 TRBV29-1 TGCAGCGTTGTCGGGCAGAACAATCAGCCCCAGCATTTT CSVVGQNNQPQHF
TRBD1 - TRBJ1-5 TRBV3-1/TRBV3-2 TGTGCCAGCAGCCAAGTTACGGGGACAGGAGGCAATCAGCCCCAGCATTTT CASSQVTGTGGNQPQHF
- - TRBJ1-1 TRBV14 TGTGCCAGCAGCCAAGGGAGGAACACTGAAGCTTTCTTT CASSQGRNTEAFF
TRBD1 - TRBJ1-5 TRBV19 TGTGCCAGTACCCCGGGACAGGGAGGTTTTCAGCCCCAGCATTTT CASTPGQGGFQPQHF
- - TRBJ2-7 TRBV3-1/TRBV3-2 TGTGCCAGCAGCCAATCCACGGGGGCCCCCTACGAGCAGTACTTC CASSQSTGAPYEQYF
- few TRBJ1-1 TRBV5-1 TGCGCCAGCAGACGGGACTGGGACACTGAAGCTTTCTTT CASRRDWDTEAFF
- - TRBJ2-1 TRBV12-2 TGTGCAAGTCGCCTCGGGGGGGTCCACAATGAGCAGTTCTTC CASRLGGVHNEQFF
- - TRBJ1-5 TRBV19 TGTGCCAGTGTGGGCACCGACTTACAGCCCCAGCATTTT CASVGTDLQPQHF
- - TRBJ1-1 TRBV30 TGTGCCTGGAGTGAAACAGGGTTCACTGAAGCTTTCTTT CAWSETGFTEAFF
TRBD2 once TRBJ2-1 TRBV9 TGTGCCAGCAGCGTAGAAACTAGCGGGATGTCCTTTAACTCCTACAATGAGCAGTTCTTC CASSVETSGMSFNSYNEQFF
- - TRBJ1-5 TRBV18 TGTGCCAGCTCACGAGAGGGGGTTAGCAATCAGCCCCAGCATTTT CASSREGVSNQPQHF
- - TRBJ1-6 TRBV5-8 TGTGCCAGCAGCCCCGAGGGCTCCTATAATTCACCCCTCCACTTT CASSPEGSYNSPLHF
- - TRBJ2-1 TRBV18 TGTGCCAGCTCACCGGGCAGCCAATCTTCCTACAATGAGCAGTTCTTC CASSPGSQSSYNEQFF
- once TRBJ2-5 TRBV5-1 TGCGCCAGCAGCATGCAACCGGGGCCCGAAGGGACCCAGTACTTC CASSMQPGPEGTQYF
- - TRBJ2-1 TRBV7-8 TGTGCCAGCAGCCCTACTGTGCGGGGCCCCTCCTACAATGAGCAGTTCTTC CASSPTVRGPSYNEQFF
- few TRBJ2-2 TRBV7-8 TGTGCCAGCAGCCCAGCACGAACGAACACCGGGGAGCTGTTTTTT CASSPARTNTGELFF
- - TRBJ2-7 TRBV5-1 TGCGCCAGCAGCTTGGGTATTTCCTACGAGCAGTACTTC CASSLGISYEQYF
- once TRBJ2-2 TRBV7-2 TGTGCCAGCAGCTTATGGGAGAGGAGCACCGGGGAGCTGTTTTTT CASSLWERSTGELFF
- - TRBJ2-7 TRBV7-8 TGTGCCAGCAGCCCTCGCACTAGAGTTTTCGACGAGCAGTACTTC CASSPRTRVFDEQYF
TRBD2 - TRBJ2-5 TRBV7-2 TGTGCCAGCAGCTTAGAGCTAGCGGAGGACCAAGAGACCCAGTACTTC CASSLELAEDQETQYF
- - TRBJ2-3 TRBV27 TGTGCCAGCAGTTTAATCCCAGATACGCAGTATTTT CASSLIPDTQYF
- - TRBJ1-6 TRBV6-4 TGTGCCAGCAGTGGTAGTGACAGCTCCTATAATTCACCCCTCCACTTT CASSGSDSSYNSPLHF
- - TRBJ1-1 TRBV4-1 TGCGCCAGCAGCCGCCCCATGGGGAACACTGAAGCTTTCTTT CASSRPMGNTEAFF
TRBD2 - TRBJ2-6 TRBV30 TGTGCCTGGAGTCCACTAGCGGTTGGGGCCAACGTCCTGACTTTC CAWSPLAVGANVLTF
- - TRBJ1-4 TRBV7-9 TGTGCCAGCAGCCCGGGCGAAACTAATGAAAAACTGTTTTTT CASSPGETNEKLFF
TRBD1 - TRBJ2-3 TRBV19 TGTGCCAGTAGTAACCGGGACAGGGCCGCAGATACGCAGTATTTT CASSNRDRAADTQYF
- - TRBJ1-6 TRBV5-1 TGCGCCAGCACCGAGCGGGGGGCAGAAGGTTCACCCCTCCACTTT CASTERGAEGSPLHF
- - TRBJ2-7 TRBV18 TGTGCCAGCTCACCGGACGAAGGGGGCGGGAATAGGTACTTC CASSPDEGGGNRYF
- - TRBJ1-4 TRBV30 TGTGCCTGGTCGGGCGGTGCAACTAATGAAAAACTGTTTTTT CAWSGGATNEKLFF
- - TRBJ2-3 TRBV5-6 TGTGCCAGCAGCTACCTGGCGGGGGACACCACAGATACGCAGTATTTT CASSYLAGDTTDTQYF
- - TRBJ2-7 TRBV27 TGTGCCAGCAGTTTATCTGGGACTGCCGCCTACGAGCAGTACTTC CASSLSGTAAYEQYF
- - TRBJ2-1 TRBV5-6 TGTGCCAGCAGCTTGGCGACAGGTCAATGGAGGTACAATGAGCAGTTCTTC CASSLATGQWRYNEQFF